This TCR beta chain was retrieved from a study of regulatory T cells in long-lasting Graves disease. Study conclusions and caveats: Those with persistent disease had in common more public clonotypes (about 2,500) than new patients (approximately 970).

Investigators prepared the TCR beta libraries by applying iRepertoire HTBI primers and Arm-PCR of CDR3 regions. Via MiXCR, TCRdb re-called the multiplex PCR reads, giving one row per CDR3 protein. This sample yields 350,000 to 500,000 distinct CDR3 sequences, of which about 16% are seen a single time; approximately 22% belongs to the top ten. This sample's time point: newly diagnosed GD, antithyroid drugs for less than 3 months. Construction of the TCR library relied on RNA isolated from PBMCs. The CDR3 has 16 amino acids. CDR1 SGHVS and CDR2 FQNEAQ come from the germline V gene. Trimming took 5 bases from V and 4 from J, leaving 18 bases between them. As regards this clonotype: Its cognate antigen is unknown.

Separately, the same data were catalogued under a study of T cells in Graves' hyperthyroidism and ophthalmopathy. That source adds: Blood samples included most of the expanded thyroid clonotypes exceeding 0.001.

This clonotype was sampled from a woman aged 18-30 years with Graves disease. The chain couples TRBV7-8 to TRBJ1-5; a weak D match, TRBD1 (6 bases). The sequencing used peripheral blood mononuclear cells (PBMCs), collected at new diagnosis, from a patient treated with antithyroid drugs. Here the CDR3 reads CASSARGTSLNQPQHF. The CDR3 bases are TGTGCCAGCAGCGCCAGAGGGACAAGCCTAAATCAGCCCCAGCATTTT.